The sequence of this T cell receptor (beta chain) was determined in a study of tumor-infiltrating lymphocytes in localized non-small cell lung cancer (dated by TCRdb to the early 2020s). Regarding the complete study: The cohort covered several histologies, both smokers and never-smokers, and patients whose samples were collected after neoadjuvant chemotherapy. For 55 patients, immunoSEQ T-cell fraction was compared between paired tumor and uninvolved lung. In total, the ICON cohort consisted of fewer than 180 surgical patients with localized non-small cell lung cancer who had their tumors resected. TCR sequencing was one of several integrated assays, alongside flow cytometry, multiplex immunofluorescence, RNA-seq, exome sequencing and proteomics, applied to the same patients. From each patient came resected tumor tissue plus uninvolved lung tissue from that same patient, and the uninvolved lung tissue was described as non-adjacent to the tumor.

CDR1 SGHAT and CDR2 FQDESV were looked up in the germline V gene (reference sequence). The CDR3 runs 14 residues from the cysteine to the phenylalanine. Only the CDR3 region is kept as DNA, spanning 42 bases read in frame from base 1. V gives up 4 bases and J gives up 5 bases, and the segment between their germline ends measures 15 bases. The T-cell fraction in tumor and uninvolved lung tissue was obtained from TCR sequencing using the immunoSEQ assay. On the authors' methods: For survival analysis, patients were divided into high (upper tertile) and low (lower two tertiles) T-cell fraction groups, which were compared by log-rank test. A signed-rank test was used to check for differences in T-cell fraction between paired tumor and uninvolved lung. TCRdb's version of the immuneACCESS table is confined to in-frame rearrangements and falls short of the full clone set. An unresolved V gene accounts for under half of the shortfall where checked; the remainder is of unknown origin. Clonal size and the V and J genes are those of that table, whereas D and trimming came from the DNA. The sample yields some 15,000 clones; 69% were counted once. The ten biggest clones cover 4.5% to 7.5% of the sample.

The investigation overall reported the following: The TCR-derived T-cell fraction showed no difference between the flow cytometry-defined immunotypes IM1 (good prognosis) and IM2 (poor prognosis). Because different assays used different pieces of the same tissue, technical variation could not be distinguished from intratumor heterogeneity. Assay coverage varied across patients depending on available tissue quantity, so only a subset of the cohort had TCR sequencing. TCRbeta sequencing supported higher T cell infiltration in tumors than in uninvolved lung tissue, consistent with immunofluorescence CD3 counts. Recurrence-free survival showed no association with tumor T-cell fraction from TCR sequencing (p = 0.61).

ICON enrollment began in early 2016, and the last patient was enrolled in late 2018. From a subcohort of some 76 patients, fresh tumor and matched uninvolved tissue were collected for in-depth immune analyses, including TCR sequencing. DNA isolated from bulk tissue, without cell sorting, was used for TCR sequencing. This clone was detected a few times. The antigen it recognizes is unknown. Base qualities are not provided; no much larger clone lies one nucleotide away. The sequenced sample was lung tumor tissue. This clonotype was sampled from a human donor with non-small cell lung cancer. In this chain, TRBV11-1 is recombined with TRBJ2-7; the D segment could be TRBD2, given 5 matching bases. The CDR3 region: CASSWRLNTNEQYF. The DNA reads as follows: TGTGCCAGCAGCTGGAGACTAAATACGAACGAGCAGTACTTC.